The clone carrying this T cell receptor (beta chain) has only one observation. Its specificity is unknown. This CDR3 contains 14 residues. The V segment lost 3 bases and the J segment 8 bases; nucleotides outside the gene matches: 7. The germline gives CDR1 SNHLY, CDR2 FYNNEI. PCR employed 60 Vbeta and 13 Jbeta primers. The table came from immunoSEQ multiplex PCR; TCRdb's copy has only in-frame clones and leaves some out. The sample has about 140,000 clones, 75% to 85% seen once. This record comes from a study of cytomegalovirus exposure and HLA in healthy donors. Overall study results and limits: Sequencing likely caused a cluster of highly shared sequence variants. Trimming of TCR beta V- and J-genes showed a link, identified in a later analysis, to a missense DCLRE1C variant.

The chain joins TRBV2 to TRBJ2-1, with 7 bases that match TRBD2. Source material: PBMCs. The origin of this receptor is a female donor in good health and CMV-seronegative. The CDR3 loop is CASSEEAAGDEQFF. CDR3 nucleotides: TGTGCCAGCAGTGAGGAGGCCGCGGGGGATGAGCAGTTCTTC.